A single sample gave rise to the 18 T cell receptor beta chains below, sequenced in a study of T cell responses to AZD1222 COVID-19 vaccine. Assay: immunoSEQ multiplex PCR; the TCRdb copy retains only in-frame clones and omits some. Among about 200,000 clones, about 89% were seen once, and the ten largest hold approximately 3.7%. The material sequenced was peripheral blood, taken 28 days after the second AZD1222 dose. These receptors came from an adult who received the AZD1222 COVID-19 vaccine.

The V call is TRBV28, the J call TRBJ1-2; D perhaps matches TRBD1 (6 bases). This CDR3 contains 16 residues. Germline loops: CDR1 MDHEN, CDR2 SYDVKM. V lost 7 bases, J lost 4 bases, and 22 bases lay in between. CDR3 in amino acids: CASIISAPQGSYGYTF. The CDR3 nucleotides are TGTGCCAGCATTATATCGGCCCCACAGGGAAGCTATGGCTACACCTTC.

The chain joins TRBV11-2 to TRBJ2-1; D remains unclear. V lost 1 base and J 0 bases, leaving 10 bases between the germline ends. This CDR3 is 16 amino acids long. Germline CDR1 reads SGHAT; CDR2 reads FQNNGV. The CDR3 nucleotides read TGTGCCAGCAGCTTAGGGGGTCTTAGCTCCTACAATGAGCAGTTCTTC. Translating gives CASSLGGLSSYNEQFF.

The chain couples TRBV15 to TRBJ1-5; no reliable D call. The V and J ends lost 0 bases and 6 bases respectively, with 6 bases between them. The CDR3 spans 13 residues. Germline values: CDR1 LNHNV, CDR2 YYDKDF (reference sequence). CDR3 nucleotide sequence: TGTGCCACCAGCAGAGATACTGGTCAGCCCCAGCATTTT. This sequence encodes CATSRDTGQPQHF.

A few counts support this clone. The CDR3 here is CASSLDLAGTDTQYF. Written as DNA, the CDR3 is TGCGCCAGCAGCTTGGATCTAGCGGGCACAGATACGCAGTATTTT. This chain links TRBV5-1 with TRBJ2-3; 7 nucleotides line up with TRBD2. Looked up from germline, CDR1 is SGHRS and CDR2 is YFSETQ. J was trimmed by 1 base and V by 0 bases; bases with no gene match: 2. The CDR3 is 15 residues long. Full variable domain (missing parts from reference TRBV5-1 and TRBJ2-3): KAGVTQTPRYLIKTRGQQVTLSCSPISGHRSVSWYQQTPGQGLQFLFEYFSETQRNKGNFPGRFSGRQFSNSRSEMNVSTLELGDSALYLCASSLDLAGTDTQYFGPGTRLTVL.

The V gene is TRBV5-1, the J gene TRBJ2-2; D is perhaps TRBD1 (5 bases). There are 15 residues in the CDR3. The V and J ends lost 0 bases and 4 bases respectively, with 10 bases between them. Germline-derived CDR1 and CDR2 are SGHRS and YFSETQ. For the CDR3, the DNA is TGCGCCAGCAGCTTGGTCCAGGGCGGCACCGGGGAGCTGTTTTTT. Protein sequence: CASSLVQGGTGELFF. The whole variable domain, remainder taken from reference TRBV5-1 and TRBJ2-2, is KAGVTQTPRYLIKTRGQQVTLSCSPISGHRSVSWYQQTPGQGLQFLFEYFSETQRNKGNFPGRFSGRQFSNSRSEMNVSTLELGDSALYLCASSLVQGGTGELFFGEGSRLTVL.

The chain couples TRBV27 to TRBJ1-2; D gene unclear. CDR3 size: 16 residues. Per the germline V gene, CDR1 is MNHEY and CDR2 is SMNVEV (reference sequence). V was clipped by 8 bases and J by 3 bases, with 22 bases between them. The DNA of the CDR3 is TGTGCCAGCCTTTCCCTTGATCGGGGATCGGACTATGGCTACACCTTC. The encoded protein is CASLSLDRGSDYGYTF.

The genes are TRBV13 and TRBJ2-3; D uncertain. Germline V gives CDR1 PRHDT, CDR2 FYEKMQ (reference sequence). V was cut by 5 bases and J by 7 bases, with 13 bases left in between. The CDR3 is 13 residues long. The CDR3 DNA follows: TGTGCCAGCAGCACTCGGACCGGTAATACGCAGTATTTT. Translating gives CASSTRTGNTQYF.

The V call is TRBV2, the J call TRBJ2-1, with 8 bases lining up with TRBD1. From germline, CDR1 is SNHLY and CDR2 FYNNEI. Germline trimming cut 5 bases from V and 3 bases from J; bases unmatched to any gene: 6. CDR3 length equals 15 residues. CDR3 nucleotide sequence: TGTGCCAGCAGTAGGGAGACAGGGGTCTACAATGAGCAGTTCTTC. Its protein product is CASSRETGVYNEQFF.

The count of this clone is one. The rearrangement joins TRBV11-2 to TRBJ2-7; no clear D. Germline lookup yields CDR1 SGHAT and CDR2 FQNNGV. This CDR3 has 15 residues. The V and J ends lost 3 bases and 2 bases respectively, with 14 bases between them. The CDR3: CASSFSPGGTYEQYF. Here the CDR3 DNA reads TGTGCCAGCAGCTTTTCCCCTGGTGGGACCTACGAGCAGTACTTC.

V gene TRBV6-5 combines with J gene TRBJ2-7; D gene uncertain. Germline loops: CDR1 MNHEY, CDR2 SVGAGI. V lost 0 bases and J lost 2, with 8 bases in between. The CDR3 loop spans 14 amino acids. The CDR3 bases are TGTGCCAGCAGTTACTCGAACGGACCCTACGAGCAGTACTTC. It yields the protein CASSYSNGPYEQYF.

The gene calls are TRBV28 and TRBJ1-5; 7 bases fit TRBD1. The germline V gene encodes CDR1 MDHEN and CDR2 SYDVKM. This CDR3 region has 15 residues. With 5 bases clipped from V and 1 base from J, the junction kept 5 bases outside the gene matches. The CDR3 here is CASSAHRGSNQPQHF. The CDR3 DNA sequence: TGTGCCAGCAGTGCCCACAGGGGCAGCAATCAGCCCCAGCATTTT. The whole variable domain, remainder taken from reference TRBV28 and TRBJ1-5, is DVKVTQSSRYLVKRTGEKVFLECVQDMDHENMFWYRQDPGLGLRLIYFSYDVKMKEKGDIPEGYSVSREKKERFSLILESASTNQTSMYLCASSAHRGSNQPQHFGDGTRLSIL.

This clone was picked up a small number of times. The rearrangement joins TRBV11-2 to TRBJ2-1; 9 positions agree with TRBD2. Trimming took 0 bases from V and 10 from J; bases not matched to a gene: 10. The CDR3 runs to 16 residues. CDR1 and CDR2 from the germline V gene are SGHAT and FQNNGV. Here the CDR3 reads CASSLDVASGKEEQFF. CDR3 coding DNA: TGTGCCAGCAGCTTAGATGTCGCTAGCGGGAAGGAAGAGCAGTTCTTC.

This clone was counted a single time. The genes are TRBV4-1 and TRBJ1-5, with TRBD1 as a possible D gene (5 bases). The V gene lost 4 bases and the J gene lost 11 bases, with 18 bases spanning the gap. The CDR3 consists of 14 residues. The V gene's germline CDR1 is MGHRA and CDR2 YSYEKL. This chain's CDR3 is CASSPRAGDRSQHF. The CDR3, as DNA: TGCGCCAGCAGCCCACGGGCGGGGGATCGGTCCCAGCATTTT.

This clone was observed a few times. The chain couples TRBV28 to TRBJ1-5; D is uncertain. The germline V gene encodes CDR1 MDHEN and CDR2 SYDVKM. Deletions cut 8 bases from V and 6 bases from J, with 14 bases between. The CDR3 runs 13 residues. CDR3 coding DNA: TGTGCCAGCGGCCTTGCGGTTTTTCAGCCCCAGCATTTT. This translates into CASGLAVFQPQHF. The full variable domain, its missing parts supplied by reference TRBV28 and TRBJ1-5, is DVKVTQSSRYLVKRTGEKVFLECVQDMDHENMFWYRQDPGLGLRLIYFSYDVKMKEKGDIPEGYSVSREKKERFSLILESASTNQTSMYLCASGLAVFQPQHFGDGTRLSIL.

The chain has TRBV18 and TRBJ1-1, with 11 bases lining up with TRBD1. The CDR3 is 15 residues long. Germline CDR1 is KGHSH and CDR2 is LQKENI. J gave up 6 bases and V 3 bases, and 6 bases lay outside the gene matches. The CDR3 sequence: CASSPIRDRGSEAFF. For the CDR3, the DNA is TGTGCCAGCTCACCGATCCGGGACAGGGGGTCTGAAGCTTTCTTT. Full variable domain (missing parts from reference TRBV18 and TRBJ1-1): NAGVMQNPRHLVRRRGQEARLRCSPMKGHSHVYWYRQLPEEGLKFMVYLQKENIIDESGMPKERFSAEFPKEGPSILRIQQVVRGDSAAYFCASSPIRDRGSEAFFGQGTRLTVV.

The chain links TRBV7-3 to TRBJ2-3; TRBD1 is a possible D gene (6 bases). CDR1 is SGHTA, CDR2 FQGTGA, per germline. CDR3 size: 15 residues. Trimming shortened V by 5 bases and J by 6 bases, and 18 bases separated the two germline ends. CDR3 coding DNA: TGTGCCAGCAGCCCCGGCCAGGGGCTGGAGGATACGCAGTATTTT. Protein sequence: CASSPGQGLEDTQYF.

The chain combines TRBV5-4 with TRBJ1-2; possibly TRBD1 for D (6 bases). Trimming removed 4 bases at V and 2 bases at J, with 9 bases between. CDR3 length equals 13 residues. Germline CDR1 and CDR2: SGHNT and YYREEE (reference sequence). The CDR3 coding sequence is TGTGCCAGCAGCGGAGACAGGAACTATGGCTACACCTTC. It is translated as CASSGDRNYGYTF.

CDR3 DNA: TGTGCCAGCAGCGTAGGGGAAACCTATAATTCACCCCTCCACTTT. It encodes CASSVGETYNSPLHF. The chain recombines TRBV9 with TRBJ1-6; D is unclear. The CDR3 contains 15 residues. Germline V gene data show CDR1 as SGDLS and CDR2 as YYNGEE. Trimming pared 0 bases from V and 2 bases from J, leaving 6 bases between.